This TCR beta chain originates from a study of blood T cell repertoires in COVID-19 (dated by TCRdb to the early 2020s). Study-wide context: Samples from collaborators originated in the United States, Italy and Spain and spanned both the acute and convalescent phases of COVID-19. The material from the prospective study consisted of cDNA or gDNA derived from T cells, B-cell-depleted T cells, or PBMCs. Deeply sampled blood TCRbeta repertoires from subjects exposed to, actively infected with, or recovered from COVID-19 were included in the dataset. The repertoires were released in a freely available public database meant as a resource for research on the immune response to SARS-CoV-2. The samples were drawn from the first 160 participants of the ongoing ImmuneRACE study and from 1,254 subjects provided by 6 global collaborators. Nearly every sample came with metadata listing a de-identified subject ID, COVID-19 status, age in years and sex. Where available, HLA class I and class II types were obtained from metadata supplied by the sample provider rather than from assay-based typing.

Enrolling through a virtual design, the prospective study's participants ranged in age from roughly 18 to 89 years and lived across about two dozen United States geographic areas. In the prospective study, participants were assigned to cohorts based on the clinical history participants reported in a screening survey and a study questionnaire. In the prospective study, whole blood, serum and a nasopharyngeal or oropharyngeal swab were collected from each participant by mobile phlebotomists. Additional blood draws and questionnaires over an approximately 2-month period could optionally be provided by prospective study participants. Blood samples from the prospective study were shipped frozen or at room temperature prior to DNA extraction. Overall results and qualifications from the work: The amount of clinical and demographic metadata varied by source and participant and was provided uncurated.

From the germline V gene, CDR1 is SGHTA and CDR2 is FQGNSA. V is pruned by 1 base and J by 6 bases, leaving 8 bases of the junction without a gene match. The cysteine opens and the phenylalanine closes a CDR3 of 16 amino acids. The sequence is cut down to CDR3 DNA, 48 bases in frame from base 1. Note on this clone: Its antigen is unknown. Qualities for individual bases were not recorded, and no much larger clone is one base off.

The immunoSEQ Assay, a bias-controlled multiplex PCR, was used to amplify TCRbeta CDR3 regions from genomic DNA. The authors' analysis ran thus. Nucleated cell counts per sample were estimated from amplification of reference gene primers within the assay. To quantify the absolute abundance of each unique TCRbeta CDR3 rearrangement, sequence reads were collapsed and filtered. For each sample, productive Simpson clonality was calculated as the square root of Simpson's diversity index across productive rearrangements. Imported from immuneACCESS, the table was reduced by TCRdb to in-frame sequences with V and J called. These copies leave out some clones; in studies compared against another copy, an unresolved V gene accounts for under half, and the cause of the remainder is not known. V, J and clone size are taken as reported in that table, and D and trimming were inferred from the DNA itself. The sample table contains hundreds of thousands of clones; only one count was recorded for over 75% of them. The ten largest clones represent around 2% of the sample.

This TCR was recovered from a woman between 40 and 50 years old with acute COVID-19. Sequences were obtained from PBMCs or T cells enriched from blood (not recorded which). The V gene is TRBV7-2 and the J gene is TRBJ2-1, with TRBD2 identical over 8 junction bases. The nucleotide sequence reads TGTGCCAGCAGCTTAGAATCCGGGGGGGCCGCCAATGAGCAGTTCTTC. It specifies CASSLESGGAANEQFF.